This TCR beta chain was recovered during a study of blood T cell repertoires in COVID-19. Study-wide background: PBMCs, B-cell-depleted T cells, or T cells provided the cDNA or gDNA that made up the material.

Clones were read by immunoSEQ multiplex PCR, and TCRdb kept only the in-frame ones, dropping some. Seen here are more than 150,000 clones, 70% to 85% observed once, and the top ten hold roughly 5.1%. The CDR3 spans 14 residues. Germline V gene sequence: CDR1 MNHNY, CDR2 SVGAGI (reference sequence). V was clipped by 0 bases and J by 2 bases, with 8 bases between them. V and J are TRBV6-6 and TRBJ2-7, with a weak D call TRBD1 (5 bases). Sequenced: peripheral blood. This TCR was recovered from a woman aged 25 to 39 with acute or convalescent COVID-19. CDR3 sequence: CASSYSMTAYEQYF. Here the CDR3 DNA reads TGTGCCAGCAGTTACTCGATGACAGCCTACGAGCAGTACTTC.